This T cell receptor (beta chain) derives from a study of blood T cell repertoires in COVID-19. Before being deemed recovered, Cohort 3 donors had two negative PCRs, clearance, or symptom resolution. Here immunoSEQ multiplex PCR was the method, and the copy in TCRdb shows in-frame clones only, minus some. The sample consists of a few hundred thousand clones, approximately 87% of them appearing once. The CDR3 spans 15 residues. Per germline, CDR1 ENHRY and CDR2 SYGVKD. The V and J ends lost 6 bases and 3 bases respectively, with 14 bases between them. Sequencing input: PBMCs or T cells enriched from blood (not recorded which). The origin of this receptor is a woman aged 45-65 years who had recovered from COVID-19. The rearrangement uses TRBV10-3 and TRBJ2-2; maybe TRBD2 (7 bases). Here the CDR3 DNA reads TGTGCCATCAGCGTGGGGGGGCAAGACACCGGGGAGCTGTTTTTT. Protein product: CAISVGGQDTGELFF.